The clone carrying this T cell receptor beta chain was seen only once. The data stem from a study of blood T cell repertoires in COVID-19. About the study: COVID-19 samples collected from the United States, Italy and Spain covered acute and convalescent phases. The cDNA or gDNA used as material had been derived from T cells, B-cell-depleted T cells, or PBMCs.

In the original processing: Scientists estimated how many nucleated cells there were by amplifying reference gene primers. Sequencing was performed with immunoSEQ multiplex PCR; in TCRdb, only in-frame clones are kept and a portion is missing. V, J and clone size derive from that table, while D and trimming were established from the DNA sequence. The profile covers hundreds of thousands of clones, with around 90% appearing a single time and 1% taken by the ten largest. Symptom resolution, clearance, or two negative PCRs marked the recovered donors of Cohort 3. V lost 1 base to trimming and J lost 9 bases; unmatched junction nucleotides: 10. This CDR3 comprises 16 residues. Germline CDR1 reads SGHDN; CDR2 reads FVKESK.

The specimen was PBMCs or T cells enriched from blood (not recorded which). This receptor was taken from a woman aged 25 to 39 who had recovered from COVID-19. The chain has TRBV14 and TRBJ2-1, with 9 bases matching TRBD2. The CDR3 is CASSQGGTSIWGEQFF. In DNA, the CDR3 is TGTGCCAGCAGCCAAGGGGGGACTAGCATATGGGGTGAGCAGTTCTTC.